The entry below gives a single T cell receptor (beta chain) sequence along with its context. Its specificity is unknown. This CDR3 region has 16 residues. Germline CDR1 MNHNY, CDR2 SVGAGI (reference sequence). Phenotypically, naive CD8+ T cells corresponded to CD45RO-CCR7+CD27+CD95-. The sample comes from a study of CXCR3-negative and CXCR3-positive naive CD8 T cells. Study results and caveats: Memory CD8+ T cell repertoires were far less diverse than both naive subsets. CXCR3-negative naive cells had less hydrophobic TRB CDR3s than did CXCR3-positive naive cells.

UMI-tagged TRB cDNA libraries were built via 5' RACE. TCRdb re-called the 5' RACE reads; one entry per CDR3 protein, DNA not given. The sample table sets out over 150,000 distinct CDR3 sequences. The TCR originated in a human donor in good health. Some clones in this sample may be carry-over from other donors' samples. The specimen was naive CXCR3+ CD8+ T cells from blood. The subset: CD45RO-CCR7+CD27+CD95- naive CD8+ T cells expressing CXCR3 (TNR3+). The rearrangement uses TRBV6-6 and TRBJ1-1; TCRdb proposes TRBD1, but this gene call is untestable without DNA. The CDR3 loop reads CASSSLLGEGYTEAFF.